One and the same sample provided the 4 T cell receptor beta chains below, sequenced in a study of naive and memory T cell subsets. Two oligonucleotides, mixed equimolar, formed the beta constant-region primer covering TRBC1 and TRBC2. Ligated cDNA was amplified by four rounds of PCR with nested alpha and beta constant-region primers and SP2. A single record per CDR3 protein comes from TCRdb applying MiXCR to the UMI-ligation and nested PCR reads. Counted here are some 110,000 distinct CDR3 sequences, 36% occurring once; the ten biggest clones make up about 0.85%. Sequencing was performed on central memory CD4+ T cells from blood. Receptors were obtained from a human donor in good health.

This clonotype showed up just a few times. The genes are TRBV28 and TRBJ1-1, with 10 nucleotides matching TRBD1. This CDR3 is built from 15 residues. J gave up 8 bases and V 5 bases, and 11 bases lay outside the gene matches. Germline V lookup: CDR1 MDHEN, CDR2 SYDVKM. The CDR3 region is CASSVIPGQGTEAFF. In DNA form, the CDR3 reads TGTGCCAGCAGTGTTATTCCGGGACAGGGGACGGAAGCTTTCTTT.

This clonotype appeared a few times. V is TRBV28 and J is TRBJ1-5; weak D call: TRBD1 (5 bases). V was clipped by 6 bases and J by 0 bases, with 9 bases between them. The CDR3 has 14 amino acids. Per the germline V gene, CDR1 is MDHEN and CDR2 is SYDVKM. CDR3 amino acids: CASSRQRSNQPQHF. DNA for the CDR3: TGTGCCAGCAGCAGACAGCGTAGCAATCAGCCCCAGCATTTT. The whole variable domain, filled in from reference TRBV28 and TRBJ1-5, reads DVKVTQSSRYLVKRTGEKVFLECVQDMDHENMFWYRQDPGLGLRLIYFSYDVKMKEKGDIPEGYSVSREKKERFSLILESASTNQTSMYLCASSRQRSNQPQHFGDGTRLSIL.

This clonotype was seen only a few times. The CDR3 protein is CAISAGQGAGELFF. The DNA for the CDR3 is TGTGCCATCAGTGCCGGACAGGGGGCCGGGGAGCTGTTTTTT. This chain joins TRBV10-3 and TRBJ2-2; 10 nucleotides align to TRBD1. CDR1 and CDR2 (germline): ENHRY, SYGVKD. The CDR3 runs to 14 residues. With V trimmed by 4 bases and J by 6 bases, 2 bases remained unmatched.

The genes are TRBV20-1 and TRBJ2-2; a possible D gene is TRBD2 (5 bases). Germline V gene lookup returns CDR1 DFQATT and CDR2 SNEGSKA (reference sequence). Trimming stripped 6 bases from V and 2 bases from J, with 16 bases between. The CDR3 is made up of 15 amino acids. CDR3 DNA: TGCAGTGCGGCACTCGGCGGGTTCAACACCGGGGAGCTGTTTTTT. Amino acid sequence: CSAALGGFNTGELFF.